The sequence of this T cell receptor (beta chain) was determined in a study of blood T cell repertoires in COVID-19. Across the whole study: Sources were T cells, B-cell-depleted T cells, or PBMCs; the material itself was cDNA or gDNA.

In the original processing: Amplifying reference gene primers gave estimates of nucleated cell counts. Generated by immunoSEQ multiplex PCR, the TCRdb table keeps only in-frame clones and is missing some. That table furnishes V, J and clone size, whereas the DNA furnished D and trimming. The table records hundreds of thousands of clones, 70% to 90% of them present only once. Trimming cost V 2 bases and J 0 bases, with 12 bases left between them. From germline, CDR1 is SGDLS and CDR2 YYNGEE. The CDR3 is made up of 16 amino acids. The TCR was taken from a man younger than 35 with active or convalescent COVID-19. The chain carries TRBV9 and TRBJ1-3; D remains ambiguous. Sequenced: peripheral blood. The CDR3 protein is CASSVSTGTSGNTIYF. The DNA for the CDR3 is TGTGCCAGCAGCGTCTCGACGGGAACCTCTGGAAACACCATATATTTT.